This T cell receptor (beta chain) derives from a study of PD-1 blockade in classical Hodgkin lymphoma. Comment on this clone: Its antigen remains unknown.

Produced via immunoSEQ multiplex PCR; TCRdb's table is partial and in-frame only. The sample shows some 70,000 clones, roughly 92% of them seen only once. Regarding time point: newly diagnosed, previously untreated cHL patient sample. It was PBMCs in newly diagnosed, untreated classical Hodgkin lymphoma that served as comparison. Per the germline V gene, CDR1 is LNHDA and CDR2 is SQIVND (reference sequence). The CDR3 is 11 amino acids. The V end was cut by 9 bases, the J end by 4 bases, with 9 bases between. Regarding the study as a whole: Differences between repertoires have undefined causes, possibly disease activity or prior therapy. Reported findings placed baseline TCR diversity lower in newly diagnosed patients (compared with healthy donors).

Sequences were obtained from peripheral blood mononuclear cells (PBMCs). The TCR sequence derives from a human donor with classical Hodgkin lymphoma. The rearrangement joins TRBV19 to TRBJ1-1; D is possibly TRBD1 (6 bases). The CDR3 loop is CASQGFTEAFF. CDR3 DNA sequence: TGTGCCAGCCAGGGGTTCACTGAAGCTTTCTTT. Together with reference TRBV19 and TRBJ1-1, the CDR3 gives the full variable domain: DGGITQSPKYLFRKEGQNVTLSCEQNLNHDAMYWYRQDPGQGLRLIYYSQIVNDFQKGDIAEGYSVSREKKESFPLTVTSAQKNPTAFYLCASQGFTEAFFGQGTRLTVV.